This is a list of T cell receptor beta chains from one sample in a study of blood T cell repertoires in COVID-19. The table came from immunoSEQ multiplex PCR; TCRdb's copy has only in-frame clones and leaves some out. The sample has over 50,000 clones; around 73% are singletons. The sequenced material came from peripheral blood. The receptors come from a man aged 80 or over with active or convalescent COVID-19. CDR3s include the opening cysteine and the closing phenylalanine or tryptophan. D genes are given only for firm matches. Some rows have no size entry. The others give once, few or many, or a class for an expanded clone.

v_gene: TRBV10-3
j_gene: TRBJ2-7
d_gene: .
abundance: few
CDR3nt: TGTGCCATCAGTGGTCCGGTCAGGTCCCTCGACGCCTACGAGCAGTACTTC
CDR3aa: CAISGPVRSLDAYEQYF

v_gene: TRBV18
j_gene: TRBJ2-7
d_gene: .
abundance: .
CDR3nt: TGTGCCAGCTCACCACCGGTGGGAGTAGGCTACGAGCAGTACTTC
CDR3aa: CASSPPVGVGYEQYF

v_gene: TRBV5-1
j_gene: TRBJ1-6
d_gene: .
abundance: .
CDR3nt: TGCGCCAGCAGCTCTACAGGGAGGGAAGCTTCACCCCTCCACTTT
CDR3aa: CASSSTGREASPLHF

v_gene: TRBV3-1/TRBV3-2
j_gene: TRBJ2-7
d_gene: .
abundance: .
CDR3nt: TGTGCCAGCAGCCAAGGCCCGGACAGCTCCTACGAGCAGTACTTC
CDR3aa: CASSQGPDSSYEQYF

v_gene: TRBV3-1/TRBV3-2
j_gene: TRBJ1-2
d_gene: .
abundance: .
CDR3nt: TGTGCCAGCAGCCAACTTCAGGACGGGAAATACACCTTC
CDR3aa: CASSQLQDGKYTF

v_gene: TRBV25-1
j_gene: TRBJ2-5
d_gene: .
abundance: .
CDR3nt: TGTGCCAGCAGTTGGGACTACCAAGAGACCCAGTACTTC
CDR3aa: CASSWDYQETQYF

v_gene: TRBV9
j_gene: TRBJ1-3
d_gene: .
abundance: few
CDR3nt: TGTGCCAGCAGCATCGCAGGCCCCTCTACTGGAAACACCATATATTTT
CDR3aa: CASSIAGPSTGNTIYF

v_gene: TRBV7-3
j_gene: TRBJ1-1
d_gene: .
abundance: .
CDR3nt: TGTGCCAGCAGCGCCGCACGGGACACTGAAGCTTTCTTT
CDR3aa: CASSAARDTEAFF

v_gene: TRBV7-2
j_gene: TRBJ2-3
d_gene: TRBD2
abundance: .
CDR3nt: TGTGCCAGCAGCCTGGGACTAGCCACAGATACGCAGTATTTT
CDR3aa: CASSLGLATDTQYF

v_gene: TRBV7-9
j_gene: TRBJ2-7
d_gene: TRBD2
abundance: few
CDR3nt: TGTGCCAGCAGCTCCCTGGGAGGGGTGGGAACCGAGCAGTACTTC
CDR3aa: CASSSLGGVGTEQYF

v_gene: TRBV3-1/TRBV3-2
j_gene: TRBJ2-2
d_gene: TRBD1
abundance: .
CDR3nt: TGTGCCAGCAGTTACAGGGGGTCGGGCACCGGGGAGCTGTTTTTT
CDR3aa: CASSYRGSGTGELFF

v_gene: TRBV5-8
j_gene: TRBJ2-1
d_gene: TRBD2
abundance: .
CDR3nt: TGTGCCAGCAGCTTAGACCTCCGGGACTACTCCTACAATGAGCAGTTCTTC
CDR3aa: CASSLDLRDYSYNEQFF

v_gene: TRBV6-2/TRBV6-3
j_gene: TRBJ1-2
d_gene: .
abundance: once
CDR3nt: TGTGCCAGCAGTTACAGGGGAGGGCCTAACTATGGCTACACCTTC
CDR3aa: CASSYRGGPNYGYTF

v_gene: TRBV9
j_gene: TRBJ1-5
d_gene: TRBD1
abundance: once
CDR3nt: TGTGCCAGCAGCGCCATACAGGGGGCCGCTCAGCCCCAGCATTTT
CDR3aa: CASSAIQGAAQPQHF

v_gene: TRBV6-4
j_gene: TRBJ1-2
d_gene: TRBD1
abundance: once
CDR3nt: TGTGCCAGCAGTGACTCTGCGACAGGGGACTATGGCTACACCTTC
CDR3aa: CASSDSATGDYGYTF

v_gene: TRBV27
j_gene: TRBJ2-2
d_gene: TRBD2
abundance: .
CDR3nt: TGTGCCAGCAGACTTCAACCGGGACTAACCGGGGAGCTGTTTTTT
CDR3aa: CASRLQPGLTGELFF

v_gene: TRBV15
j_gene: TRBJ2-1
d_gene: .
abundance: .
CDR3nt: TGTGCCACCAGCAGAGAACAGGTTCAAGCAGGAAATGAGCAGTTCTTC
CDR3aa: CATSREQVQAGNEQFF

v_gene: TRBV3-1/TRBV3-2
j_gene: TRBJ1-1
d_gene: .
abundance: .
CDR3nt: TGTGCCAGCAGCCTACAGAACACTGAAGCTTTCTTT
CDR3aa: CASSLQNTEAFF

v_gene: TRBV5-1
j_gene: TRBJ2-3
d_gene: .
abundance: .
CDR3nt: TGCGCCAGCAGCTTGGCCACCAGCGTTACAGATACGCAGTATTTT
CDR3aa: CASSLATSVTDTQYF

v_gene: TRBV19
j_gene: TRBJ1-5
d_gene: .
abundance: .
CDR3nt: TGTGCCAGTAGTAGTCCGGGACTGTACAATCAGCCCCAGCATTTT
CDR3aa: CASSSPGLYNQPQHF

v_gene: TRBV5-1
j_gene: TRBJ2-7
d_gene: TRBD2
abundance: once
CDR3nt: TGCGCCAGCAAGGGCGGAGCGGGAGGTTGGTACGAGCAGTACTTC
CDR3aa: CASKGGAGGWYEQYF

v_gene: TRBV11-2
j_gene: TRBJ2-7
d_gene: TRBD2
abundance: .
CDR3nt: TGTGCCAGCAGCTTTAGCGGGGGGCCATACGAGCAGTACTTC
CDR3aa: CASSFSGGPYEQYF